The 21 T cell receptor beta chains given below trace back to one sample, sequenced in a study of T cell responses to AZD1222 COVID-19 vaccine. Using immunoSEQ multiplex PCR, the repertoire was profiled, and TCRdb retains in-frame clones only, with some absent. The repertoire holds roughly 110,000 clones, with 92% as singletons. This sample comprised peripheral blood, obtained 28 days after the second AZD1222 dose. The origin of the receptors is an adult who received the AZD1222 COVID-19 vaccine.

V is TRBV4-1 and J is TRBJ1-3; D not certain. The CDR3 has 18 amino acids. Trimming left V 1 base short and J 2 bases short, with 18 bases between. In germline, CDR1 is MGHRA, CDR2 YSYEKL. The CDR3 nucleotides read TGCGCCAGCAGCCAAGGGTCGTTCGACGGTTCTCCTGGAAACACCATATATTTT. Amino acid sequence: CASSQGSFDGSPGNTIYF.

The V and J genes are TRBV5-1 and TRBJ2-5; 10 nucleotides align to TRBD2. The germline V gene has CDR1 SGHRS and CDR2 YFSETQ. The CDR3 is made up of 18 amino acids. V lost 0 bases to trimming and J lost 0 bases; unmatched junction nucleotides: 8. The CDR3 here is CASSLGLAGDPYQETQYF. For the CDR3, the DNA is TGCGCCAGCAGCTTGGGCCTAGCGGGGGACCCGTACCAAGAGACCCAGTACTTC.

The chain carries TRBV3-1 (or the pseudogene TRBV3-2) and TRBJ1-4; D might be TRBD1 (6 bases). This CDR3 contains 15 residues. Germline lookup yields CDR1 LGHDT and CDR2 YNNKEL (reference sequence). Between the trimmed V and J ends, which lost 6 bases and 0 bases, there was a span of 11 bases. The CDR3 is CASRPTGSTNEKLFF. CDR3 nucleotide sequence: TGTGCCAGCAGGCCCACAGGGTCAACTAATGAAAAACTGTTTTTT.

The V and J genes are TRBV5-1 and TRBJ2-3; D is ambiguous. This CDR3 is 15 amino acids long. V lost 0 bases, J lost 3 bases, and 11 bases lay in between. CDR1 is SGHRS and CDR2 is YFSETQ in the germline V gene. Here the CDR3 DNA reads TGCGCCAGCAGCTTGGAACCCCAGATGACAGATACGCAGTATTTT. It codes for CASSLEPQMTDTQYF.

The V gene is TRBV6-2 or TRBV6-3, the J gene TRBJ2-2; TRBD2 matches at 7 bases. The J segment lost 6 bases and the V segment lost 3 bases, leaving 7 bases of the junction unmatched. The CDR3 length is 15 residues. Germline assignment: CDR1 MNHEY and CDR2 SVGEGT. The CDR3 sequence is CASSYVPGGPGELFF. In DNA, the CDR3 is TGTGCCAGCAGTTATGTCCCGGGGGGTCCCGGGGAGCTGTTTTTT.

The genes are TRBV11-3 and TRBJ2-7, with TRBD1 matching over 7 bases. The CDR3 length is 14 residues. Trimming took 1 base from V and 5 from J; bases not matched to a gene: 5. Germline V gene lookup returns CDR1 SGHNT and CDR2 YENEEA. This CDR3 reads CASSLVRGSNEQYF. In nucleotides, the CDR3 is TGTGCCAGCAGCTTAGTCAGGGGGAGCAACGAGCAGTACTTC. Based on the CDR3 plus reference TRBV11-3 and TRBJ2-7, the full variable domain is EAGVVQSPRYKIIEKKQPVAFWCNPISGHNTLYWYLQNLGQGPELLIRYENEEAVDDSQLPKDRFSAERLKGVDSTLKIQPAELGDSAVYLCASSLVRGSNEQYFGPGTRLTVT.

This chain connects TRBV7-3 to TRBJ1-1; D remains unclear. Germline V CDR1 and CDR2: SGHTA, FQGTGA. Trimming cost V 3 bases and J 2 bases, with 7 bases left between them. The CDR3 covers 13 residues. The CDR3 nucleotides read TGTGCCAGCAGCTTGGAACTTAACACTGAAGCTTTCTTT. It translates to CASSLELNTEAFF.

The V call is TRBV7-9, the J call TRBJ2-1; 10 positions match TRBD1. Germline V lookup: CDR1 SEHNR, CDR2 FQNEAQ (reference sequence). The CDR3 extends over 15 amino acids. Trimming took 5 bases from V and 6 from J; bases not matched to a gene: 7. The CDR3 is CASSTPGQGLNEQFF. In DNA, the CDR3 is TGTGCCAGCAGCACCCCGGGACAGGGGCTCAATGAGCAGTTCTTC.

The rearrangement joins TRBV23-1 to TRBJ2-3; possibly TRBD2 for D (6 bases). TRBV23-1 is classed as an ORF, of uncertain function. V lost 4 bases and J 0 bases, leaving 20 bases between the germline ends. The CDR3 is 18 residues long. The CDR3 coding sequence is TGCGCCAGCAGTCGCCCCTATAGCGGCCACAATAGCACAGATACGCAGTATTTT. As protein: CASSRPYSGHNSTDTQYF.

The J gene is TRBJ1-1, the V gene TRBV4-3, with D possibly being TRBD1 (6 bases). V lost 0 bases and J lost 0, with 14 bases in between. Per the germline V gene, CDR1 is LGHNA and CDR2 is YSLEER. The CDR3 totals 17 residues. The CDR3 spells CASSQEGAGRMNTEAFF. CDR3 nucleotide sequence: TGCGCCAGCAGCCAAGAGGGGGCAGGGCGGATGAACACTGAAGCTTTCTTT.

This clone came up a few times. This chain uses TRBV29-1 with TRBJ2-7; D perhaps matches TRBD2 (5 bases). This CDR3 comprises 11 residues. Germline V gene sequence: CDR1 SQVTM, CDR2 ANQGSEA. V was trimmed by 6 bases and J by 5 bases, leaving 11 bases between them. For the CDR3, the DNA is TGCAGCGTGGGAGACACCCACGAGCAGTACTTC. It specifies CSVGDTHEQYF.

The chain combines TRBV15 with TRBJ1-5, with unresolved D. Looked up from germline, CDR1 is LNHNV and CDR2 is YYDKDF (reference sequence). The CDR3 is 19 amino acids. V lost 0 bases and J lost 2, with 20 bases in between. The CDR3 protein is CATSRDLWDLGGGNQPQHF. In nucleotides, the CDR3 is TGTGCCACCAGCAGAGATCTGTGGGATCTTGGCGGGGGCAATCAGCCCCAGCATTTT.

CDR3 region: CASSAPGQSSGNTIYF. The CDR3 coding sequence is TGTGCCAGCAGCGCCCCGGGACAGTCCTCTGGAAACACCATATATTTT. The chain combines TRBV9 with TRBJ1-3; 7 bases fit TRBD1. V lost 3 bases to trimming and J lost 0 bases; unmatched junction nucleotides: 6. This CDR3 spans 16 amino acids. Germline V lookup: CDR1 SGDLS, CDR2 YYNGEE.

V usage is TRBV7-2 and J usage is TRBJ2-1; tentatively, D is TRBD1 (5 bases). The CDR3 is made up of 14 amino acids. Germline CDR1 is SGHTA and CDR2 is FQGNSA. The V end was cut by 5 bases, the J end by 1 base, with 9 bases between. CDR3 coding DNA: TGTGCCAGCAGCCCACAGGTTTCCTACAATGAGCAGTTCTTC. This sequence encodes CASSPQVSYNEQFF.

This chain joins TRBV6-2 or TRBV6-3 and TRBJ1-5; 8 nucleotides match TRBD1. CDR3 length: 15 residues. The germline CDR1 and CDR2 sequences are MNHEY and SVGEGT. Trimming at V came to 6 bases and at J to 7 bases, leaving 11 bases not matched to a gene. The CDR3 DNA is TGTGCCAGCAGCCCTGAGAGGACAGGGCGGCAGCCCCAGCATTTT. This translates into CASSPERTGRQPQHF.

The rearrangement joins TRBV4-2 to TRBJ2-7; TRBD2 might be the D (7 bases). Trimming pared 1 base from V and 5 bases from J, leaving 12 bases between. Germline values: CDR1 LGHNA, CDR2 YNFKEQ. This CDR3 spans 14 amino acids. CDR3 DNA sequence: TGTGCCAGCAGCCAAGGCGAAGGGGGGGACGAGCAGTACTTC. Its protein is CASSQGEGGDEQYF.

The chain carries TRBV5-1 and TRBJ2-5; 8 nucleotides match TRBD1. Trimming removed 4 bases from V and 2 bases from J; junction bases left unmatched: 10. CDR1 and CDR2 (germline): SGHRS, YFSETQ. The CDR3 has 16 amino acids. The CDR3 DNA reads TGCGCCAGCAGCCACAACGCTCAGGGGGCGCAAGAGACCCAGTACTTC. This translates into CASSHNAQGAQETQYF.

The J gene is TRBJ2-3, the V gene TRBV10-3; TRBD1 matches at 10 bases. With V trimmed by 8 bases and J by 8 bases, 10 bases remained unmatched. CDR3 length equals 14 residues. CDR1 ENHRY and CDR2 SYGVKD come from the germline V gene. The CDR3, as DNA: TGTGCCATCGGCCTCACGGACAGGGGGGTTACGCAGTATTTT. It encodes CAIGLTDRGVTQYF.

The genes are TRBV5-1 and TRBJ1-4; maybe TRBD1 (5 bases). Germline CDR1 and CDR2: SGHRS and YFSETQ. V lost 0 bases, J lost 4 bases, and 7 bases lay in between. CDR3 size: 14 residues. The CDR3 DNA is TGCGCCAGCAGCTTGGTCCAGGGTAATGAAAAACTGTTTTTT. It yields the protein CASSLVQGNEKLFF.

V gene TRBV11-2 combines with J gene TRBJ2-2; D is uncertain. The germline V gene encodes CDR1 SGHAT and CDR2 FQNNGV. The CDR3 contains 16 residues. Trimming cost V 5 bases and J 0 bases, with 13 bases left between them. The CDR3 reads CASSETYGANTGELFF. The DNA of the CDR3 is TGTGCCAGCAGCGAGACTTACGGCGCGAACACCGGGGAGCTGTTTTTT.

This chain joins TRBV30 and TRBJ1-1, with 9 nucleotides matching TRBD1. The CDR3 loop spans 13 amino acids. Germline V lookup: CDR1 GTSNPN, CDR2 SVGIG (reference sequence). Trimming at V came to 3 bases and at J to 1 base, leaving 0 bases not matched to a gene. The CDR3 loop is CAWRDRGNTEAFF. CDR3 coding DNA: TGTGCCTGGAGGGACAGGGGGAACACTGAAGCTTTCTTT. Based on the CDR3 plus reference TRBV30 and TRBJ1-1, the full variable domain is SQTIHQWPATLVQPVGSPLSLECTVEGTSNPNLYWYRQAAGRGLQLLFYSVGIGQISSEVPQNLSASRPQDRQFILSSKKLLLSDSGFYLCAWRDRGNTEAFFGQGTRLTVV.